A selection of T cell receptor beta chains follows, all from one sample in a study of blood T cell repertoires in COVID-19. TCRdb's copy holds only in-frame clones and misses some; the assay was immunoSEQ multiplex PCR. The sample holds 200,000 to 250,000 clones, around nine tenths seen once. Sequencing was done on a sample of peripheral blood. Source of these receptors: a woman in her fifties or sixties who had recovered from COVID-19. The CDR3 runs from the conserved cysteine through the conserved F or W. D genes are given only for firm matches. Size values are once, few and many counts, or a class for expanded clones, and some rows have none.

size	V	D	J	CDR3	DNA
few	TRBV6-4	NA	TRBJ2-6	CASSETGGANVLTF	TGTGCCAGCAGTGAGACGGGGGGGGCCAACGTCCTGACTTTC
NA	TRBV28	NA	TRBJ1-6	CASTNNSPLHF	TGTGCCAGCACCAATAATTCACCCCTCCACTTT
NA	TRBV18	TRBD1	TRBJ2-7	CASSPGQSYEQYF	TGTGCCAGCTCACCGGGACAGTCCTACGAGCAGTACTTC
NA	TRBV5-6	NA	TRBJ2-7	CASSLAPSYEQYF	TGTGCCAGCAGCTTGGCTCCGTCCTACGAGCAGTACTTC
NA	TRBV10-2	NA	TRBJ1-2	CASSDGANYGYTF	TGCGCCAGCAGTGATGGGGCGAACTATGGCTACACCTTC
NA	TRBV7-2	NA	TRBJ1-2	CASSSQTAYYGYTF	TGTGCCAGCAGCTCACAGACAGCTTACTATGGCTACACCTTC
NA	TRBV13	NA	TRBJ1-2	CASSLQGSPGYGYTF	TGTGCCAGCAGCTTACAGGGGTCTCCGGGCTATGGCTACACCTTC
NA	TRBV6-6	TRBD1	TRBJ1-2	CASSKQGIEGYTF	TGTGCCAGCAGTAAACAGGGGATTGAGGGCTACACCTTC
once	TRBV6-6	NA	TRBJ1-1	CASRRLGTEAFF	TGTGCCAGCAGGAGGTTGGGCACTGAAGCTTTCTTT
NA	TRBV28	NA	TRBJ2-3	CASSLRQGTDTQYF	TGTGCCAGCAGTTTAAGGCAGGGCACAGATACGCAGTATTTT
NA	TRBV2	TRBD2	TRBJ2-3	CASSGRLAAITDTQYF	TGTGCCAGCAGTGGCCGACTAGCGGCGATCACAGATACGCAGTATTTT
NA	TRBV23-1	NA	TRBJ2-1	CASRPDTFSYNEQFF	TGCGCCAGCAGGCCTGACACATTCTCCTACAATGAGCAGTTCTTC
NA	TRBV7-8	TRBD1	TRBJ2-2	CASSSDRVGELFF	TGTGCCAGCAGCTCCGACAGGGTCGGGGAGCTGTTTTTT
NA	TRBV7-2	TRBD2	TRBJ2-1	CASAPYWGGGPEIYNEQFF	TGTGCCAGCGCGCCCTATTGGGGCGGGGGGCCGGAAATTTACAATGAGCAGTTCTTC
NA	TRBV5-1	NA	TRBJ2-2	CASSNYRASNTGELFF	TGCGCCAGCAGCAATTACAGGGCATCGAACACCGGGGAGCTGTTTTTT
NA	TRBV12-3/TRBV12-4	NA	TRBJ2-5	CASSLQQETQYF	TGTGCCAGCAGTTTACAACAAGAGACCCAGTACTTC
NA	TRBV2	NA	TRBJ2-1	CASSEPTPRQGNYNEQFF	TGTGCCAGCAGTGAACCCACCCCTAGGCAGGGGAACTACAATGAGCAGTTCTTC
NA	TRBV21-1	NA	TRBJ2-5	CASSSLAGGSTRDEETQYF	TGTGCCAGCAGCAGTCTAGCGGGGGGATCAACCCGGGACGAGGAGACCCAGTACTTC
NA	TRBV4-3	NA	TRBJ2-5	CASSQDQGKETQYF	TGCGCCAGCAGCCAAGATCAGGGGAAAGAGACCCAGTACTTC
NA	TRBV6-5	NA	TRBJ1-1	CASSYSPLSAEAFF	TGTGCCAGCAGTTACTCCCCTTTGTCAGCTGAAGCTTTCTTT
NA	TRBV9	TRBD2	TRBJ2-3	CASSVLAGGTDTQYF	TGTGCCAGCAGCGTACTAGCGGGGGGCACAGATACGCAGTATTTT
NA	TRBV11-3	NA	TRBJ2-3	CASSFGRSGTDTQYF	TGTGCCAGCAGCTTCGGCCGGAGCGGTACAGATACGCAGTATTTT
NA	TRBV5-1	TRBD2	TRBJ2-5	CASSLLAGREETQYF	TGCGCCAGCAGCTTGTTGGCAGGGAGGGAAGAGACCCAGTACTTC
NA	TRBV24-1	TRBD1	TRBJ2-1	CATGDRGNSEQFF	TGTGCCACCGGGGACAGGGGTAACAGTGAGCAGTTCTTC
NA	TRBV12-3/TRBV12-4	NA	TRBJ1-2	CASSLDSNYGYTF	TGTGCCAGCAGTTTAGACAGTAACTATGGCTACACCTTC
NA	TRBV27	NA	TRBJ2-7	CASSTMNPGANEQYF	TGTGCCAGCAGTACCATGAATCCAGGGGCAAACGAGCAGTACTTC
NA	TRBV19	NA	TRBJ1-4	CASSNFPEDEKLFF	TGTGCCAGTAGTAACTTTCCCGAGGATGAAAAACTGTTTTTT
NA	TRBV9	NA	TRBJ1-3	CASSASSGNTIYF	TGTGCCAGCAGCGCCTCCTCTGGAAACACCATATATTTT
NA	TRBV6-4	NA	TRBJ2-7	CASSTDRPDSYEQYF	TGTGCCAGCAGCACCGACAGGCCGGATTCCTACGAGCAGTACTTC
NA	TRBV7-3	NA	TRBJ2-3	CASSPKGQRTDTQYF	TGTGCCAGCAGCCCAAAAGGACAGCGCACAGATACGCAGTATTTT
NA	TRBV7-7	NA	TRBJ2-7	CASSLSGGSYEQYF	TGTGCTAGCAGCTTATCAGGGGGGTCCTACGAGCAGTACTTC
NA	TRBV7-9	TRBD2	TRBJ2-1	CASSPSGAGGQFF	TGTGCCAGCAGCCCCTCCGGAGCGGGGGGGCAGTTCTTC
few	TRBV13	NA	TRBJ1-4	CASSFIADGGEKLFF	TGTGCCAGCAGCTTCATCGCCGACGGGGGTGAAAAACTGTTTTTT
NA	TRBV29-1	TRBD1	TRBJ2-2	CSVGGTGQRNTGELFF	TGCAGCGTTGGGGGAACGGGACAGCGAAACACCGGGGAGCTGTTTTTT